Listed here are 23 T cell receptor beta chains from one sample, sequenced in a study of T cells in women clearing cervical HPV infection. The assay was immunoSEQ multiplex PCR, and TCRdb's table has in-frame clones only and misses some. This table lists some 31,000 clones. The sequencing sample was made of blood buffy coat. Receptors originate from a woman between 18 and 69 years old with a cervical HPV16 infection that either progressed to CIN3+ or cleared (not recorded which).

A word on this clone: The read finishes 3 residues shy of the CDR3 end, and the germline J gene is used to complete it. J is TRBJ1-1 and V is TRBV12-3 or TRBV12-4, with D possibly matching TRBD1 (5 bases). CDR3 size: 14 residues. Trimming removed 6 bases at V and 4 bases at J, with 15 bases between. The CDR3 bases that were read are TGTGCCAGCAGGTCTACAGGAAGGAGCACTGAA. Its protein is CASRSTGRSTE. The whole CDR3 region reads CASRSTGRSTEAFF.

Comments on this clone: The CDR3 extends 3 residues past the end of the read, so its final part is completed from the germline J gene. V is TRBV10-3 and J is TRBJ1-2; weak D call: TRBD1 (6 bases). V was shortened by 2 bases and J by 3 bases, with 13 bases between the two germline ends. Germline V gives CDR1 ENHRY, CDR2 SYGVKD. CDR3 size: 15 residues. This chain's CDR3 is CAISEQRGADYGYTF. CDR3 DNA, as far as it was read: TGTGCCATCAGTGAGCAGCGGGGGGCGGACTATGGC.

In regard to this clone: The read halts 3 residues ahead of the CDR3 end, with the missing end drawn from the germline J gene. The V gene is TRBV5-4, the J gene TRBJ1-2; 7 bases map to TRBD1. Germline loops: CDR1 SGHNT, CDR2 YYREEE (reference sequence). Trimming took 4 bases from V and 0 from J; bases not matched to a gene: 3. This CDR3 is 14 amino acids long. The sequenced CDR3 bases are TGTGCCAGCAGCCGGGACAGCTCTAACTATGGC. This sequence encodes CASSRDSSNYG. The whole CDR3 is CASSRDSSNYGYTF.

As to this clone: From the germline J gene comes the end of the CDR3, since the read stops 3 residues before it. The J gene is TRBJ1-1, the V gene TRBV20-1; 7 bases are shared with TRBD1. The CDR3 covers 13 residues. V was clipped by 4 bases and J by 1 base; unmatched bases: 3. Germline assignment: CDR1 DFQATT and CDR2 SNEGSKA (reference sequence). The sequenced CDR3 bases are TGCAGTGCTAAGGACAGGAGGAACACTGAA. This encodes CSAKDRRNTE. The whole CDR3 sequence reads CSAKDRRNTEAFF.

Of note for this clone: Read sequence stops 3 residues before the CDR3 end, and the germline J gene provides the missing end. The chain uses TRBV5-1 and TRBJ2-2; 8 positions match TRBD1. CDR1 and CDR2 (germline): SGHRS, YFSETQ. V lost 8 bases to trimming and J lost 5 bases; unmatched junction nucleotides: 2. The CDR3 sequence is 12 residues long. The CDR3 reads CASDRGTGELFF. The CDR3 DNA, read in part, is TGCGCCAGTGACAGGGGTACCGGGGAG.

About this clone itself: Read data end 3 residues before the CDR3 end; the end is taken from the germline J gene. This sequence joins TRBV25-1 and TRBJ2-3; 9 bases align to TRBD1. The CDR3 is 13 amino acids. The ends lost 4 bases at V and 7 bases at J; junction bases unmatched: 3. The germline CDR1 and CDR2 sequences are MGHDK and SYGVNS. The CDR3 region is CASSVGQGNTQYF. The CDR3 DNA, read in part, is TGTGCCAGCAGTGTAGGACAGGGGAATACG.

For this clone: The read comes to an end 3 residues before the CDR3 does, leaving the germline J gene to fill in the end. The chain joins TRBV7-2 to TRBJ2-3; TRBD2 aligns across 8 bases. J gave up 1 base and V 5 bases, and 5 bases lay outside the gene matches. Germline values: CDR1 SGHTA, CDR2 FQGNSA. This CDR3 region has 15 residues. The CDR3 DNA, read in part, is TGTGCCAGCAGCATGAGAGCGGGAGGCACAGATACG. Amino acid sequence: CASSMRAGGTDT. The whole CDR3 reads CASSMRAGGTDTQYF.

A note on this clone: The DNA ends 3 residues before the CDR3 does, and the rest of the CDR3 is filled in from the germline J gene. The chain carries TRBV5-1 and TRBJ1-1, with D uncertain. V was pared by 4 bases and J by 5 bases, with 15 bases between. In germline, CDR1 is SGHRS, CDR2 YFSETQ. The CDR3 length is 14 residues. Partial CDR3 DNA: TGCGCCAGCAGCCCCTACCCAGGAGGAACTGAA. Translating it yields CASSPYPGGTE. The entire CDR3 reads CASSPYPGGTEAFF.

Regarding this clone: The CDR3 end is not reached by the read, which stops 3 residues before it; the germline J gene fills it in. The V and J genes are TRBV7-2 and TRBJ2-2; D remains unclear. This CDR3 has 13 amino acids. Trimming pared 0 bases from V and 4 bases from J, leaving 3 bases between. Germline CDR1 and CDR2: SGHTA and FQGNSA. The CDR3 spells CASSLAGTGELFF. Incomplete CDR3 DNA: TGTGCCAGCAGCTTAGCCGGCACCGGGGAG.

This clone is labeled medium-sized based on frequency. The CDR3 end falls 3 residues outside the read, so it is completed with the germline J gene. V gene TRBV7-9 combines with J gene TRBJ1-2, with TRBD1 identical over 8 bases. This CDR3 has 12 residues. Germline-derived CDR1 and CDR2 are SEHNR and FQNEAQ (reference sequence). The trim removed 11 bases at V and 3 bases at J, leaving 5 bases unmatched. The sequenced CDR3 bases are TGTGCCGGTAACAGGGGGGACTATGGC. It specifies CAGNRGDYG. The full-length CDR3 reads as CAGNRGDYGYTF.

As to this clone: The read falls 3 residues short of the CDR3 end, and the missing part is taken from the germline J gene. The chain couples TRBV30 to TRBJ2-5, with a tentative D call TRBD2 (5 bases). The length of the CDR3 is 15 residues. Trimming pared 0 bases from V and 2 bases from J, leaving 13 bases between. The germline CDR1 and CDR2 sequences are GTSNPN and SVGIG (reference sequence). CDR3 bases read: TGTGCCTGGAGTGTAAGACGGCGGGTACAAGAGACC. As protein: CAWSVRRRVQET. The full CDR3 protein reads CAWSVRRRVQETQYF.

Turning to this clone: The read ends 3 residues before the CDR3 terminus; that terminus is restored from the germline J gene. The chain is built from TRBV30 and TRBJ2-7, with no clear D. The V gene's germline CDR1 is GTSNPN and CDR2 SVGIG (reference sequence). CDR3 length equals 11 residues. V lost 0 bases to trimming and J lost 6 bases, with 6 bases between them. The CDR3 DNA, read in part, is TGTGCCTGGAGTGTATCATCCGAG. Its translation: CAWSVSSE. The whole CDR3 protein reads CAWSVSSEQYF.

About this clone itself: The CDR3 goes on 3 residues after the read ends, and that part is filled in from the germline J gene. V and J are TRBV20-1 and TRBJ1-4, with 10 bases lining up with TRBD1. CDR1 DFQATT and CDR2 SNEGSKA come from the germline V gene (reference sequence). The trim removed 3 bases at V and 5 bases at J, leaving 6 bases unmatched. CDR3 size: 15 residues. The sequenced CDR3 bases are TGCAGTGCTAGGGGGGTGGGACAGGGGAATGAAAAA. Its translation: CSARGVGQGNEK. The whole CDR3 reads CSARGVGQGNEKLFF.

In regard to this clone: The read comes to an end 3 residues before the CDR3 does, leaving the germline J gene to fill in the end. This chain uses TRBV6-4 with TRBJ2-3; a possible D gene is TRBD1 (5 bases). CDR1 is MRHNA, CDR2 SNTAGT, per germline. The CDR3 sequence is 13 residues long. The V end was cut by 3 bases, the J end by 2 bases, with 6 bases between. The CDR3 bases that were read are TGTGCCAGCAGTGAAGGGGACACAGATACG. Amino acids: CASSEGDTDT. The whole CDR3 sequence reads CASSEGDTDTQYF.

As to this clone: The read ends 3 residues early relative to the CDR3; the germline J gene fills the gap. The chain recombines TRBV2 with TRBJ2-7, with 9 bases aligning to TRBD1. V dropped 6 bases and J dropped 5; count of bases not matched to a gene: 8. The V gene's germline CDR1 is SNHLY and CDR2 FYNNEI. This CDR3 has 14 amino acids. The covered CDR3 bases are TGTGCCAGCAGCACTGACAGGGGGTACCACGAG. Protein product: CASSTDRGYHE. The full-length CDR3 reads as CASSTDRGYHEQYF.

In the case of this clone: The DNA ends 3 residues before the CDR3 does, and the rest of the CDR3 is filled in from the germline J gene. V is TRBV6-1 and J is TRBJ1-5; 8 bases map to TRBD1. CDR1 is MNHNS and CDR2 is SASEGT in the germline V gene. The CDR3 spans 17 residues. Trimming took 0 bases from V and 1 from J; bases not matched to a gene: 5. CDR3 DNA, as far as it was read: TGTGCCAGCAGTGAAGCGGGATGGACAGGGAGCAATCAGCCC. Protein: CASSEAGWTGSNQP. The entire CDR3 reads CASSEAGWTGSNQPQHF.

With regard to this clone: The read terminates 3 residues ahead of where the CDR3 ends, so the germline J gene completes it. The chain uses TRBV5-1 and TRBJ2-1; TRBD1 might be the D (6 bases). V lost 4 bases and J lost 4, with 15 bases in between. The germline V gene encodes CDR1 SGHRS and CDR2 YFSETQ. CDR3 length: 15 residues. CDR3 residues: CASSARDKVYNEQFF. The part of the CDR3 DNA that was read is TGCGCCAGCAGCGCCCGGGACAAGGTTTACAATGAG. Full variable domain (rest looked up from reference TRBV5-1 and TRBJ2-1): KAGVTQTPRYLIKTRGQQVTLSCSPISGHRSVSWYQQTPGQGLQFLFEYFSETQRNKGNFPGRFSGRQFSNSRSEMNVSTLELGDSALYLCASSARDKVYNEQFFGPGTRLTVL.

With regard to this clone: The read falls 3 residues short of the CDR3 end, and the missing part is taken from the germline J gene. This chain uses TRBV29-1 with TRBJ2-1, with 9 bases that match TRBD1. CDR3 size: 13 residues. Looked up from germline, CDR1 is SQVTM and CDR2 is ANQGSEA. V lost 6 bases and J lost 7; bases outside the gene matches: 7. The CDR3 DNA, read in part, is TGCAGCGTCAATACCGGGACAGGGAATGAG. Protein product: CSVNTGTGNE. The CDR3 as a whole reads CSVNTGTGNEQFF.

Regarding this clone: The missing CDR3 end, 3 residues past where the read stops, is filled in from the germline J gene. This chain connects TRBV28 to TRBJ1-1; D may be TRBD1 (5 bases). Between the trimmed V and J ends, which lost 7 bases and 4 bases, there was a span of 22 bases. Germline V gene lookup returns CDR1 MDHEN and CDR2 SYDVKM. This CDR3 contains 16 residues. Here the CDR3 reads CASKMAGRGITTEAFF. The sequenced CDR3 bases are TGTGCCAGCAAAATGGCAGGGAGGGGAATCACCACTGAA. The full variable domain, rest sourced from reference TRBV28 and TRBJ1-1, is DVKVTQSSRYLVKRTGEKVFLECVQDMDHENMFWYRQDPGLGLRLIYFSYDVKMKEKGDIPEGYSVSREKKERFSLILESASTNQTSMYLCASKMAGRGITTEAFFGQGTRLTVV.

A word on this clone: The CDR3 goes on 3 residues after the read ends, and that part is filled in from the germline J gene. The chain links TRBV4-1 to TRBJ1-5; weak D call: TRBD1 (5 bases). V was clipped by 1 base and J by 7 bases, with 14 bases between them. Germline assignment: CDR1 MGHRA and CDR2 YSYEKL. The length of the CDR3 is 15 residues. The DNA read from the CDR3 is TGCGCCAGCAGCCAAGTAATGGGGCAGAGACAGCCC. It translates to CASSQVMGQRQP. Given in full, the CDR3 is CASSQVMGQRQPQHF.

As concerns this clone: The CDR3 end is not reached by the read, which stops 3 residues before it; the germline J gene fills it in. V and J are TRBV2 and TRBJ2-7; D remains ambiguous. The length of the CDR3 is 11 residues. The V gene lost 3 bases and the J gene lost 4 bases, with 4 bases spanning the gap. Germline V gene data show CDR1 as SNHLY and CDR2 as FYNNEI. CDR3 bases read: TGTGCCAGCAGTGACTATTACGAG. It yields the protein CASSDYYE. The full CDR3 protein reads CASSDYYEQYF. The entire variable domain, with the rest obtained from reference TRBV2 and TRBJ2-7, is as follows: EPEVTQTPSHQVTQMGQEVILRCVPISNHLYFYWYRQILGQKVEFLVSFYNNEISEKSEIFDDQFSVERPDGSNFTLKIRSTKLEDSAMYFCASSDYYEQYFGPGTRLTVT.

CDR3 DNA, as far as it was read: TGCGCCAGCAGCCAAGGTCCGACAGGGCGGAGAAATTCACCC. It codes for CASSQGPTGRRNSP. Given in full, the CDR3 is CASSQGPTGRRNSPLHF. The chain links TRBV4-1 to TRBJ1-6, with TRBD1 matching over 7 bases. The CDR3 end is not reached by the read, which stops 3 residues before it; the germline J gene fills it in. CDR1 is MGHRA, CDR2 YSYEKL, per germline. V shed 1 base, J shed 7 bases, and the junction held 10 bases outside the gene matches. This CDR3 has 17 residues.

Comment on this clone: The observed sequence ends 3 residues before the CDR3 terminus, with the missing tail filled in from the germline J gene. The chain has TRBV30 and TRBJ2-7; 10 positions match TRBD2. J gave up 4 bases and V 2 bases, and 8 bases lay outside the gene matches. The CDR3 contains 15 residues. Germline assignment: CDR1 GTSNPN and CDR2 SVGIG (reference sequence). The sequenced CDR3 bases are TGTGCCTGGAGTTTACAAAGCGGGAGGGCATACGAG. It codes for CAWSLQSGRAYE. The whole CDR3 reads CAWSLQSGRAYEQYF.